The 4 T cell receptor beta chains reported below all come from one sample, sequenced in a study of stem cell transplantation in POMP-related autoinflammatory disease. This table comes from immunoSEQ multiplex PCR, and its TCRdb copy is limited to in-frame clones, with some not included. Of some 26,000 clones in the sample, 82% were seen once. The sample was CD4+ T cells from PBMCs, taken before stem cell transplantation. Receptors were obtained from a human donor with POMP-related autoinflammation and immune dysregulation (PRAID).

This rearrangement joins TRBV29-1 to TRBJ2-1; 8 bases are a match to TRBD2. The length of the CDR3 is 12 residues. Germline CDR1 is SQVTM and CDR2 is ANQGSEA. J lost 6 bases, V lost 4 bases, and 2 bases had no gene match. The CDR3 protein is CSVAGTSNEQFF. In nucleotides, the CDR3 is TGCAGCGTTGCCGGGACTAGCAATGAGCAGTTCTTC.

This chain uses TRBV28 with TRBJ2-2; 8 bases align to TRBD2. Germline assignment: CDR1 MDHEN and CDR2 SYDVKM. CDR3 length equals 16 residues. Trimming removed 4 bases from V and 2 bases from J; junction bases left unmatched: 6. The CDR3 DNA is TGTGCCAGCAGTTCCTTTAGCGGGAAAAACACCGGGGAGCTGTTTTTT. It codes for CASSSFSGKNTGELFF. Combining the CDR3 with reference TRBV28 and TRBJ2-2 gives the whole variable domain DVKVTQSSRYLVKRTGEKVFLECVQDMDHENMFWYRQDPGLGLRLIYFSYDVKMKEKGDIPEGYSVSREKKERFSLILESASTNQTSMYLCASSSFSGKNTGELFFGEGSRLTVL.

The chain combines TRBV30 with TRBJ2-1; 10 bases agree with TRBD2. Germline CDR1 is GTSNPN and CDR2 is SVGIG (reference sequence). Germline trimming cut 3 bases from V and 5 bases from J; bases unmatched to any gene: 7. This CDR3 is 15 amino acids long. Here the CDR3 reads CAWRWLAGVNNEQFF. The CDR3 DNA reads TGTGCCTGGAGATGGCTAGCGGGGGTTAACAATGAGCAGTTCTTC.

This clone was observed a few times. The chain joins TRBV28 to TRBJ1-3; D is perhaps TRBD1 (5 bases). CDR1 and CDR2 (germline): MDHEN, SYDVKM. Trimming took off 5 bases at V and 2 bases at J, with 13 bases between the two ends. The length of the CDR3 is 15 residues. The CDR3 DNA sequence: TGTGCCAGCAGTGGACGGGGGTCCGCTGGAAACACCATATATTTT. This codes for CASSGRGSAGNTIYF.